These T cell receptor beta chains were read from a single sample in a study of radiotherapy plus CTLA-4 blockade in lung cancer. Assay used: immunoSEQ multiplex PCR; TCRdb lists only in-frame clones, some missing. The data hold tens of thousands of clones, with roughly 72% observed a single time. The material was peripheral blood, obtained from a patient treated with radiotherapy plus ipilimumab. These receptors were taken from a human donor with non-small cell lung cancer who had stable disease on radiotherapy plus ipilimumab. Both conserved end residues are part of each CDR3. D genes are given only for firm matches. Expanded clones get a size class; other rows say once, few or many, or leave the size out.

V gene	J gene	D gene	clone size	CDR3 protein	CDR3 DNA
TRBV6-5	TRBJ2-5	TRBD2	once	CASRRTSGPQETQYF	TGTGCCAGCAGGAGGACTAGCGGGCCTCAAGAGACCCAGTACTTC
TRBV5-6	TRBJ2-3	NA	once	CASSFGGTDTQYF	TGTGCCAGCAGCTTTGGGGGGACAGATACGCAGTATTTT
TRBV5-1	TRBJ2-5	NA	NA	CASSLAAWGGAETQYF	TGCGCCAGCAGCTTGGCGGCATGGGGCGGGGCAGAGACCCAGTACTTC
TRBV7-9	TRBJ1-2	TRBD1	NA	CASSLAVGTGDHGYTF	TGTGCCAGCAGCTTAGCGGTCGGGACAGGGGACCATGGCTACACCTTC
TRBV18	TRBJ2-2	TRBD1	NA	CASSPTGQGAAGELFF	TGTGCCAGCTCACCCACCGGACAGGGGGCGGCCGGGGAGCTGTTTTTT
TRBV7-8	TRBJ2-1	TRBD2	NA	CASSPKSGGARGEQFF	TGTGCCAGCAGCCCCAAGAGCGGGGGGGCTCGTGGTGAGCAGTTCTTC
TRBV6-5	TRBJ2-1	TRBD1	NA	CASSVTGALASEQFF	TGTGCCAGCAGTGTGACAGGGGCGCTGGCAAGTGAGCAGTTCTTC
TRBV19	TRBJ1-5	TRBD1	NA	CASSIGGDRPNQPQHF	TGTGCCAGTAGTATAGGGGGGGACAGACCAAATCAGCCCCAGCATTTT
TRBV10-2	TRBJ1-2	NA	NA	CASSEYSYGYTF	TGCGCCAGCAGTGAATATAGCTATGGCTACACCTTC
TRBV6-1	TRBJ1-2	TRBD1	few	CASSEAAGQGGYGYTF	TGTGCCAGCAGTGAAGCCGCGGGACAGGGAGGGTATGGCTACACCTTC
TRBV5-3	TRBJ2-7	TRBD1	NA	CASSFPTGAAHEQYF	TGTGCCAGCAGCTTCCCGACAGGGGCCGCCCACGAGCAGTACTTC
TRBV4-1	TRBJ1-1	NA	few	CASSQAQVNTEAFF	TGCGCCAGCAGCCAAGCCCAGGTGAACACTGAAGCTTTCTTT
TRBV11-2	TRBJ1-1	NA	once	CASSLVGGNTEAFF	TGTGCCAGCAGCTTAGTGGGAGGAAACACTGAAGCTTTCTTT
TRBV9	TRBJ2-5	TRBD1	NA	CASSPPGQGEETQYF	TGTGCCAGCAGCCCCCCGGGACAGGGGGAAGAGACCCAGTACTTC
TRBV2	TRBJ2-7	NA	NA	CASSDGWPGVNEQYF	TGTGCCAGCAGTGACGGTTGGCCAGGGGTCAACGAGCAGTACTTC
TRBV7-2	TRBJ2-5	NA	NA	CASSFEGWETQYF	TGTGCCAGCAGCTTTGAGGGTTGGGAGACCCAGTACTTC
TRBV6-1	TRBJ2-7	TRBD1	NA	CASSEAGTGIYEQYF	TGTGCCAGCAGTGAAGCTGGGACAGGGATTTACGAGCAGTACTTC
TRBV6-5	TRBJ2-7	TRBD2	NA	CASRNSGRPYEQYF	TGTGCCAGCAGGAATAGCGGGCGGCCCTACGAGCAGTACTTC
TRBV5-1	TRBJ1-2	TRBD1	once	CASSSGDSRSYTF	TGCGCCAGCAGCTCGGGGGACAGTCGAAGCTACACCTTC
TRBV5-1	TRBJ1-2	NA	few	CASSSGGDYGYTF	TGCGCCAGCAGTTCGGGGGGAGACTATGGCTACACCTTC
TRBV7-2	TRBJ2-5	NA	NA	CASSLDQGETQYF	TGTGCCAGCAGCTTAGATCAGGGAGAGACCCAGTACTTC
TRBV7-9	TRBJ2-3	NA	NA	CASSAWVDLGADTQYF	TGTGCCAGCAGCGCATGGGTAGATCTCGGGGCAGATACGCAGTATTTT